Listed here are 28 T cell receptor beta chains from one sample, sequenced in a study of blood T cell repertoires in COVID-19. Using immunoSEQ multiplex PCR, the repertoire was profiled, and TCRdb retains in-frame clones only, with some absent. Found here are about 220,000 clones, over 60% of them singletons; the top ten hold 7.2%. The sample comprised peripheral blood. The receptors were sampled from a woman in her 70s with acute or convalescent COVID-19.

The J gene is TRBJ2-7, the V gene TRBV3-1 (or the pseudogene TRBV3-2), with D hard to call. The CDR3 sequence is 14 residues long. Looked up from germline, CDR1 is LGHDT and CDR2 is YNNKEL (reference sequence). V lost 1 base and J 3 bases, leaving 10 bases between the germline ends. CDR3 nucleotides: TGTGCCAGCAGCCAAGTTGGCAAATACTACGAGCAGTACTTC. This sequence encodes CASSQVGKYYEQYF.

The chain couples TRBV4-2 to TRBJ2-1, with D unclear. Looked up from germline, CDR1 is LGHNA and CDR2 is YNFKEQ. Trimming took 0 bases from V and 4 from J, leaving 4 bases between them. This CDR3 contains 13 residues. The CDR3 loop is CASSQDVYNEQFF. The CDR3 DNA sequence: TGTGCCAGCAGCCAAGATGTATACAATGAGCAGTTCTTC.

The V gene is TRBV7-2, the J gene TRBJ2-7, with D possibly matching TRBD1 (6 bases). Trimming removed 5 bases from V and 4 bases from J, with 12 bases in between. Germline-derived CDR1 and CDR2 are SGHTA and FQGNSA. The CDR3 extends over 13 amino acids. CDR3 nucleotides: TGTGCCAGCAGCCCGTCACAGGGTTACGAGCAGTACTTC. Its protein is CASSPSQGYEQYF.

This chain connects TRBV6-5 to TRBJ2-5; a possible D gene is TRBD1 (5 bases). With 5 bases removed from V and 5 bases from J, the gap between germline ends came to 18 bases. The CDR3 length is 15 residues. Germline CDR1 and CDR2: MNHEY and SVGAGI. The DNA for the CDR3 is TGTGCCAGCAGTAGGGGTTTGGCGATCGGTGAGACCCAGTACTTC. It encodes CASSRGLAIGETQYF.

V is TRBV7-3 and J is TRBJ1-2, with TRBD1 identical over 7 bases. Germline V gene data show CDR1 as SGHTA and CDR2 as FQGTGA. The CDR3 loop spans 15 amino acids. J lost 0 bases, V lost 2 bases, and 3 bases had no gene match. The DNA for the CDR3 is TGTGCCAGCAGCTTATTGGGACAGACTAACTATGGCTACACCTTC. Its translation: CASSLLGQTNYGYTF.

This clone turned up a few times. V usage is TRBV7-8 and J usage is TRBJ1-5, with D possibly matching TRBD1 (5 bases). V gave up 0 bases and J gave up 0 bases, with 9 bases separating them. Germline CDR1 and CDR2: SGHVS and FQNEAQ. The CDR3 totals 16 residues. CDR3 nucleotides: TGTGCCAGCAGCTTAGCTGACAGAAATAGCAATCAGCCCCAGCATTTT. As protein: CASSLADRNSNQPQHF. Using reference TRBV7-8 and TRBJ1-5 for the parts outside the CDR3, the full variable domain is GAGVSQSPRYKVAKRGQDVALRCDPISGHVSLFWYQQALGQGPEFLTYFQNEAQLDKSGLPSDRFFAERPEGSVSTLKIQRTQQEDSAVYLCASSLADRNSNQPQHFGDGTRLSIL.

The chain has TRBV10-1 and TRBJ2-5, with D unclear. The V end was cut by 3 bases, the J end by 5 bases, with 4 bases between. From germline, CDR1 is WNHNN and CDR2 SYGVQD (reference sequence). CDR3 length: 11 amino acids. In nucleotides, the CDR3 is TGCGCCAGCAGTGAACGGGAGACCCAGTACTTC. Residues: CASSERETQYF.

The V call is TRBV6-5, the J call TRBJ1-6, with D possibly TRBD1 on 6 matching bases. V lost 0 bases, J lost 7 bases, and 13 bases lay in between. Germline CDR1 MNHEY, CDR2 SVGAGI. The CDR3 consists of 16 residues. The CDR3 loop is CASSYSGRGTNSPLHF. In DNA, the CDR3 is TGTGCCAGCAGTTACTCGGGCAGGGGAACCAATTCACCCCTCCACTTT.

The chain uses TRBV29-1 and TRBJ2-2; TRBD2 is a possible D gene (6 bases). The V gene lost 7 bases and the J gene lost 3 bases, with 15 bases spanning the gap. The CDR3 consists of 14 residues. Germline assignment: CDR1 SQVTM and CDR2 ANQGSEA. CDR3 amino acids: CSGRVEGHTGELFF. For the CDR3, the DNA is TGCAGCGGCCGGGTGGAGGGGCACACCGGGGAGCTGTTTTTT.

The rearrangement links TRBV18 to TRBJ2-5, with 12 bases aligning to TRBD2. The CDR3 contains 15 residues. From germline, CDR1 is KGHSH and CDR2 LQKENI. Trimming took 1 base from V and 3 from J; bases not matched to a gene: 0. The CDR3 sequence: CASSPRLAGEETQYF. The CDR3 DNA reads as TGTGCCAGCTCACCACGACTAGCGGGGGAAGAGACCCAGTACTTC.

This clone was found once. This sequence joins TRBV19 and TRBJ1-5; 8 positions match TRBD1. From germline, CDR1 is LNHDA and CDR2 SQIVND (reference sequence). The length of the CDR3 is 13 residues. This chain's CDR3 is CAGAGGPNQPQHF. Here the CDR3 DNA reads TGTGCTGGAGCAGGGGGCCCCAATCAGCCCCAGCATTTT.

This clone was counted once. The V gene is TRBV19, the J gene TRBJ2-2; 9 bases line up with TRBD1. The CDR3 contains 17 residues. The germline V gene has CDR1 LNHDA and CDR2 SQIVND (reference sequence). With 5 bases clipped from V and 6 bases from J, the junction kept 13 bases outside the gene matches. CDR3 nucleotide sequence: TGTGCCAGTAGTTCACAGGGGGCGAGGGCCTCGTCCGGGGAGCTGTTTTTT. This translates into CASSSQGARASSGELFF.

This chain connects TRBV6-1 to TRBJ2-3; maybe TRBD1 (6 bases). CDR3 size: 16 residues. CDR1 is MNHNS, CDR2 SASEGT, per germline. Trimming pared 0 bases from V and 3 bases from J, leaving 13 bases between. Here the CDR3 DNA reads TGTGCCAGCAGTGAAGCGCCAGGGGCAGTTACAGATACGCAGTATTTT. It yields the protein CASSEAPGAVTDTQYF.

This clone was counted once. The gene calls are TRBV6-2 or TRBV6-3 and TRBJ2-1; tentatively, D is TRBD2 (6 bases). The CDR3 consists of 16 residues. Germline assignment: CDR1 MNHEY and CDR2 SVGEGT. V lost 4 bases to trimming and J lost 8 bases, with 21 bases between them. CDR3 in amino acids: CASSSPPGLILDEQFF. The CDR3 DNA reads as TGTGCCAGCAGTTCCCCCCCGGGACTCATCTTGGATGAGCAGTTCTTC.

V usage is TRBV7-5 and J usage is TRBJ1-5; TRBD1 reflects the table's D call only, with no check against the DNA. TRBV7-5 is shown as a pseudogene. This CDR3 region has 15 residues. In DNA, the CDR3 is TGTGCCAGAAGCCTGAGGGGGTATAGCAATCAGCCCCAGCATTTT. The encoded protein is CARSLRGYSNQPQHF.

The chain joins TRBV5-1 to TRBJ2-3, with TRBD2 identical over 7 bases. Per the germline V gene, CDR1 is SGHRS and CDR2 is YFSETQ. This CDR3 is 15 amino acids long. V lost 7 bases to trimming and J lost 3 bases; unmatched junction nucleotides: 11. The CDR3 DNA reads TGCGCCAGCGGCCGACTAGCAGGAGTGACAGATACGCAGTATTTT. Translating it yields CASGRLAGVTDTQYF.

This chain uses TRBV7-6 with TRBJ2-7, with TRBD1 matching 7 bases. Germline V CDR1 and CDR2: SGHVS, FNYEAQ. The CDR3 has 12 amino acids. V dropped 5 bases and J dropped 6; count of bases not matched to a gene: 4. DNA for the CDR3: TGTGCCAGCAGCCCAACAGGGGTCGAGCAGTACTTC. Protein: CASSPTGVEQYF.

The CDR3 nucleotides are TGTGCCAGCAGTGAACAGGGCAGGAGCAATCAGCCCCAGCATTTT. This codes for CASSEQGRSNQPQHF. This chain joins TRBV2 and TRBJ1-5, with D perhaps matching TRBD1 (5 bases). The CDR3 is 15 residues long. V was clipped by 2 bases and J by 1 base, with 9 bases between them. CDR1 and CDR2 (germline): SNHLY, FYNNEI. Together with reference TRBV2 and TRBJ1-5, the CDR3 gives the full variable domain: EPEVTQTPSHQVTQMGQEVILRCVPISNHLYFYWYRQILGQKVEFLVSFYNNEISEKSEIFDDQFSVERPDGSNFTLKIRSTKLEDSAMYFCASSEQGRSNQPQHFGDGTRLSIL.

This rearrangement joins TRBV21-1 to TRBJ2-5; no check of the table's D call, TRBD2, against the DNA was made. TRBV21-1 is classified as a pseudogene. This CDR3 has 16 amino acids. The CDR3 region is CASSNSRLTSSGTQYF. The CDR3, as DNA: TGTGCCAGCAGCAATTCGCGCCTGACTAGTTCTGGGACCCAGTACTTC.

V and J are TRBV5-1 and TRBJ1-2; D gene uncertain. CDR3 length equals 14 residues. Trimming shortened V by 4 bases and J by 2 bases, and 12 bases separated the two germline ends. From germline, CDR1 is SGHRS and CDR2 YFSETQ. The CDR3 DNA reads TGCGCCAGCAGCCCGGACTCCGGGAACTATGGCTACACCTTC. It codes for CASSPDSGNYGYTF.

This rearrangement joins TRBV5-4 to TRBJ2-2; tentative D call: TRBD2 (7 bases). The germline V gene has CDR1 SGHNT and CDR2 YYREEE (reference sequence). V shed 4 bases and J shed 0 bases, with 13 bases lying between them. This CDR3 region has 16 residues. CDR3 sequence: CASSRGGASNTGELFF. The CDR3 coding sequence is TGTGCCAGCAGCCGAGGGGGGGCTTCGAACACCGGGGAGCTGTTTTTT.

This clone occurred a few times. This CDR3 reads CASSVGGPRNTIYF. The CDR3 nucleotides are TGTGCCAGCAGCGTAGGAGGCCCCAGAAACACCATATATTTT. This chain links TRBV9 with TRBJ1-3; D not resolved. CDR3 length: 14 amino acids. The V gene lost 0 bases and the J gene lost 5 bases, with 9 bases spanning the gap. Germline V CDR1 and CDR2: SGDLS, YYNGEE.

This chain links TRBV12-3 or TRBV12-4 with TRBJ2-3; TRBD2 might be the D (5 bases). The V and J ends lost 5 bases and 1 base respectively, with 7 bases between them. The CDR3 is 13 amino acids. The CDR3 coding sequence is TGTGCCAGCAGTATGAGGGGCACAGATACGCAGTATTTT. It translates to CASSMRGTDTQYF.

The chain uses TRBV24-1 and TRBJ2-2, with 11 bases fitting TRBD2. The CDR3 contains 16 residues. The J segment lost 5 bases and the V segment lost 4 bases, leaving 5 bases of the junction unmatched. CDR1 and CDR2 from the germline V gene are KGHDR and SFDVKD. CDR3 amino acids: CATSDPSGGRTGELFF. The CDR3 region has the DNA TGTGCCACCAGTGACCCTAGCGGGGGGAGGACCGGGGAGCTGTTTTTT.

The CDR3 loop is CASSDAGIGGTDTQYF. The CDR3 DNA is TGCGCCAGCAGTGACGCGGGAATTGGCGGCACAGATACGCAGTATTTT. The chain recombines TRBV10-2 with TRBJ2-3, with D tentatively TRBD2 (6 bases). Germline CDR1 is WSHSY and CDR2 is SAAADI. Trimming shortened V by 3 bases and J by 1 base, and 14 bases separated the two germline ends. The CDR3 has 16 amino acids.

V gene TRBV3-1 (or the pseudogene TRBV3-2) combines with J gene TRBJ1-2; possibly TRBD1 for D (6 bases). V was clipped by 2 bases and J by 8 bases, with 9 bases between them. The CDR3 has 12 amino acids. The germline gives CDR1 LGHDT, CDR2 YNNKEL (reference sequence). The CDR3 DNA is TGTGCCAGCAGCCAATCAGGGACAGGCTACACCTTC. As protein: CASSQSGTGYTF.

The chain has TRBV5-1 and TRBJ1-2, with D tentatively TRBD1 (5 bases). This CDR3 region has 14 residues. Germline V lookup: CDR1 SGHRS, CDR2 YFSETQ. The V end was cut by 0 bases, the J end by 2 bases, with 8 bases between. CDR3 sequence: CASSLEAGNYGYTF. In nucleotides, the CDR3 is TGCGCCAGCAGCTTGGAGGCAGGGAACTATGGCTACACCTTC. The full variable domain, completed using reference TRBV5-1 and TRBJ1-2, is KAGVTQTPRYLIKTRGQQVTLSCSPISGHRSVSWYQQTPGQGLQFLFEYFSETQRNKGNFPGRFSGRQFSNSRSEMNVSTLELGDSALYLCASSLEAGNYGYTFGSGTRLTVV.

This CDR3 is CASSPRQGGEAFF. The CDR3 coding sequence is TGTGCCAGCAGCCCGAGACAGGGAGGTGAAGCTTTCTTT. The chain combines TRBV3-1 (or the pseudogene TRBV3-2) with TRBJ1-1; 7 bases align to TRBD1. Germline V lookup: CDR1 LGHDT, CDR2 YNNKEL (reference sequence). The V gene end was trimmed by 4 bases and the J gene end by 7 bases; junction bases not matched to a gene: 6. The CDR3 spans 13 residues.